What follows describes a single TCR beta chain. Clones were sequenced by immunoSEQ multiplex PCR, and TCRdb holds only the in-frame ones, with some missing. The sample includes around 270,000 clones, around 89% of them seen just once. These data originate in a study of blood T cell repertoires in COVID-19. Between the trimmed V and J ends, which lost 7 bases and 13 bases, there was a span of 19 bases. CDR1 and CDR2 from the germline V gene are MNHNY and SVGAGI (reference sequence). The CDR3 length is 12 residues. The clonotype comes from a man younger than 40 with acute or convalescent COVID-19. This chain joins TRBV6-6 and TRBJ2-5; TRBD1 might be the D (6 bases). Sequenced material: peripheral blood. The CDR3 nucleotides are TGTGCCAGCACGACCGGGACACCGGTTCTGTACTTC. Its protein is CASTTGTPVLYF.